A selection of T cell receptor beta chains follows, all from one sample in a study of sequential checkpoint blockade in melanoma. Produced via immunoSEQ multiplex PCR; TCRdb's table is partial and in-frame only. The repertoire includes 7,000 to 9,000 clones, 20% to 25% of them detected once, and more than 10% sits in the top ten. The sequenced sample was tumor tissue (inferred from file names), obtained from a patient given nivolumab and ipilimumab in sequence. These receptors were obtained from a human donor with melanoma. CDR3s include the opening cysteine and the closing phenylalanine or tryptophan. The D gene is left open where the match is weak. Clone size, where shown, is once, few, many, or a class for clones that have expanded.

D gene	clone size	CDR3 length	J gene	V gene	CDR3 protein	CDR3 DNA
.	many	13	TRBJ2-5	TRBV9	CASSAPSQETQYF	TGTGCCAGCAGCGCCCCTTCTCAAGAGACCCAGTACTTC
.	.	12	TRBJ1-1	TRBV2	CASTERGTEAFF	TGTGCCAGCACCGAGAGGGGTACTGAAGCTTTCTTT
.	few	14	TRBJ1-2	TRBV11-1	CASSTGTIGYGYTF	TGTGCCAGCAGCACCGGGACAATAGGGTATGGCTACACCTTC
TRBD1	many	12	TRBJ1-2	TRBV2	CASKQGPYGYTF	TGTGCCAGCAAACAGGGGCCTTATGGCTACACCTTC
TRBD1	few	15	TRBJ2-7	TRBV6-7	CASSYPGQGPREQYF	TGTGCCAGCAGTTACCCGGGACAGGGGCCTCGGGAGCAGTACTTC
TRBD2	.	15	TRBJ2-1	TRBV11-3	CASSSLQRGKGGQFF	TGTGCCAGCAGCTCCCTCCAGCGGGGGAAAGGTGGGCAGTTCTTC
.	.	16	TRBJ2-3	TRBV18	CASSPRWTVGTDTQYF	TGTGCCAGCTCACCACGTTGGACAGTGGGCACAGATACGCAGTATTTT
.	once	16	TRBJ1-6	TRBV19	CASSILGAGDNSPLHF	TGTGCCAGTAGTATACTGGGCGCTGGAGATAATTCACCCCTCCACTTT
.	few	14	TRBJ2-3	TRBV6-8	CASWRGGRVDTQYF	TGTGCCAGCTGGAGGGGGGGTCGAGTAGATACGCAGTATTTT
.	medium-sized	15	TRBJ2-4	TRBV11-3	CASSSGGYSVNIQYF	TGTGCCAGCAGCTCCGGCGGGTACAGTGTGAACATTCAGTACTTC